The 15 T cell receptor beta chains below come from one sample, sequenced in a study of cytomegalovirus exposure and HLA in healthy donors. PCR amplification relied on 60 Vbeta primers (plus 13 Jbeta primers). Data came from immunoSEQ multiplex PCR; TCRdb stores just in-frame clones and leaves some out. The sample contains about 110,000 clones, more than 60% of which appear only once. Source material: PBMCs. Source of these receptors: a middle-aged man in good health and CMV-seronegative.

This sequence joins TRBV18 and TRBJ2-1; D gene ambiguous. CDR3 size: 14 residues. V lost 2 bases, J lost 6 bases, and 11 bases lay in between. Germline V gene sequence: CDR1 KGHSH, CDR2 LQKENI. The CDR3 loop is CASSPALGTNEQFF. CDR3 DNA: TGTGCCAGCTCACCAGCTCTCGGTACCAATGAGCAGTTCTTC. Full variable domain (remainder filled in from reference TRBV18 and TRBJ2-1): NAGVMQNPRHLVRRRGQEARLRCSPMKGHSHVYWYRQLPEEGLKFMVYLQKENIIDESGMPKERFSAEFPKEGPSILRIQQVVRGDSAAYFCASSPALGTNEQFFGPGTRLTVL.

In its sample, this clone was seen a few times. The J gene is TRBJ2-5, the V gene TRBV13; possibly TRBD2 for D (6 bases). Germline V gene sequence: CDR1 PRHDT, CDR2 FYEKMQ (reference sequence). With 0 bases removed from V and 2 bases from J, the gap between germline ends came to 16 bases. This CDR3 region has 17 residues. CDR3 in amino acids: CASSLGRPLSGQETQYF. The CDR3 nucleotides read TGTGCCAGCAGCTTAGGCCGACCCCTTAGCGGACAAGAGACCCAGTACTTC.

This chain uses TRBV2 with TRBJ2-3, with D perhaps TRBD2 (6 bases). Trimming stripped 4 bases from V and 2 bases from J, with 13 bases between. The CDR3 sequence is 15 residues long. CDR1 is SNHLY, CDR2 FYNNEI, per germline. In nucleotides, the CDR3 is TGTGCCAGCAGTGTTAGGCGGGGAGACACAGATACGCAGTATTTT. Amino acid sequence: CASSVRRGDTDTQYF.

The V and J genes are TRBV10-1 and TRBJ2-3; the D is unclear. V was cut by 6 bases and J by 2 bases, with 18 bases left in between. The length of the CDR3 is 16 residues. CDR1 and CDR2 from the germline V gene are WNHNN and SYGVQD (reference sequence). CDR3 coding DNA: TGCGCCAGCAGGGTCCGTGGGCAGCAAATCACAGATACGCAGTATTTT. Translating gives CASRVRGQQITDTQYF.

V usage is TRBV27 and J usage is TRBJ2-3; D perhaps matches TRBD1 (5 bases). CDR3 length equals 13 residues. Germline V gene data show CDR1 as MNHEY and CDR2 as SMNVEV (reference sequence). Trimming took 7 bases from V and 9 from J, leaving 17 bases between them. CDR3 bases: TGTGCCAGCACCCCGCGGTCAGGGTGGACGCAGTATTTT. Translated: CASTPRSGWTQYF.

V gene TRBV6-6 combines with J gene TRBJ2-7, with TRBD2 as a possible D gene (5 bases). Trimming removed 8 bases at V and 4 bases at J, with 18 bases between. Germline loops: CDR1 MNHNY, CDR2 SVGAGI (reference sequence). CDR3 length equals 14 residues. CDR3 nucleotide sequence: TGTGCCAGCCGCAACGACATGCGAGGGTACGAGCAGTACTTC. Translated: CASRNDMRGYEQYF.

The J gene is TRBJ2-3, the V gene TRBV4-2; TRBD2 matches 14 bases. Germline-derived CDR1 and CDR2 are LGHNA and YNFKEQ. This CDR3 region has 17 residues. Losses at the gene ends were 1 base for V and 2 bases for J; bases not matched to a gene: 2. CDR3 sequence (DNA): TGTGCCAGCAGCCAAGGACTAGCGGGGGGGCACACAGATACGCAGTATTTT. Amino acids: CASSQGLAGGHTDTQYF.

The CDR3 DNA reads TGCAGCGTTATGGGCGGGGGGGCAAATGAGCAGTTCTTC. Its protein is CSVMGGGANEQFF. The V call is TRBV29-1, the J call TRBJ2-1, with TRBD2 identical over 9 bases. CDR1 and CDR2 (germline): SQVTM, ANQGSEA. With V trimmed by 5 bases and J by 7 bases, 6 bases remained unmatched. The CDR3 is made up of 13 amino acids.

The chain uses TRBV7-2 and TRBJ2-1; maybe TRBD1 (6 bases). The CDR3 extends over 15 amino acids. The V and J ends lost 6 bases and 3 bases respectively, with 15 bases between them. Germline values: CDR1 SGHTA, CDR2 FQGNSA. Written as DNA, the CDR3 is TGTGCCAGCAGGACGGGACAAGCTTTCTACAATGAGCAGTTCTTC. Residues: CASRTGQAFYNEQFF.

V is TRBV18 and J is TRBJ1-6, with 9 bases lining up with TRBD1. This CDR3 region has 16 residues. Unmatched junction bases numbered 6, after V lost 2 bases and J lost 7 bases. Germline CDR1 reads KGHSH; CDR2 reads LQKENI. CDR3 coding DNA: TGTGCCAGCTCACCAAGGACAGGGGAGGAAAATTCACCCCTCCACTTT. Its translation: CASSPRTGEENSPLHF. The full variable domain, in which reference TRBV18 and TRBJ1-6 provide the parts outside the CDR3, is NAGVMQNPRHLVRRRGQEARLRCSPMKGHSHVYWYRQLPEEGLKFMVYLQKENIIDESGMPKERFSAEFPKEGPSILRIQQVVRGDSAAYFCASSPRTGEENSPLHFGNGTRLTVT.

The CDR3 loop reads CASSQERQGNQYF. The CDR3 DNA reads TGTGCCAGCAGCCAAGAACGGCAGGGAAACCAGTACTTC. The chain recombines TRBV14 with TRBJ2-7; TRBD1 is a possible D gene (5 bases). This CDR3 region has 13 residues. The germline gives CDR1 SGHDN, CDR2 FVKESK. V lost 0 bases and J 10 bases, leaving 13 bases between the germline ends.

V and J are TRBV7-8 and TRBJ1-2; perhaps TRBD1 as D (6 bases). The CDR3 runs to 14 residues. Trimming removed 1 base from V and 4 bases from J, with 10 bases in between. Germline loops: CDR1 SGHVS, CDR2 FQNEAQ. Here the CDR3 reads CASSLGGPAYGYTF. Written as DNA, the CDR3 is TGTGCCAGCAGCTTAGGGGGGCCGGCCTATGGCTACACCTTC.

The chain employs TRBV6-1 and TRBJ2-1, with D uncertain. The CDR3 length is 15 residues. Trimming cost V 2 bases and J 2 bases, with 10 bases left between them. CDR1 and CDR2 (germline): MNHNS, SASEGT. The CDR3 bases are TGTGCCAGCAGTGAACCCAACTTTGCCTACAATGAGCAGTTCTTC. It codes for CASSEPNFAYNEQFF.

The chain is built from TRBV28 and TRBJ2-3; 11 bases line up with TRBD2. J was trimmed by 4 bases and V by 3 bases; bases with no gene match: 3. This CDR3 is 15 amino acids long. Germline V gene data show CDR1 as MDHEN and CDR2 as SYDVKM. CDR3 amino acids: CASSFLAGGSDTQYF. CDR3 in DNA: TGTGCCAGCAGTTTCCTAGCGGGGGGTTCAGATACGCAGTATTTT.

V and J are TRBV11-2 and TRBJ1-3, with D maybe TRBD1 (5 bases). Looked up from germline, CDR1 is SGHAT and CDR2 is FQNNGV. The germline V and J ends were trimmed by 7 bases and 0 bases, with 13 bases remaining between them. This CDR3 comprises 15 residues. The CDR3 sequence: CASTTLGGSGNTIYF. CDR3 DNA: TGTGCCAGCACCACGCTGGGGGGCTCTGGAAACACCATATATTTT.